This T cell receptor (beta chain) was documented in a study of shared clonotypes between healthy human individuals. General study results and limits: The study generally estimated greater richness for naive than memory subsets.

Genomic DNA belonging to each subset was distributed in equal measure over several immunoSEQ plates. Sequencing used immunoSEQ multiplex PCR; TCRdb keeps in-frame clones, though not all of them. Of fewer than 1.8 million clones listed, about 98.5% are singletons. Notes on this clone: Its antigen remains unknown.

Germline assignment: CDR1 SGHAT and CDR2 FQNNGV. The CDR3 has 16 amino acids. V lost 4 bases, J lost 8 bases, and 21 bases lay in between. The chain has TRBV11-2 and TRBJ2-1, with TRBD2 as a possible D gene (6 bases). The TCR comes from a man aged 30-40 years in good health. Material for sequencing was naive CD4+ T cells sorted from blood. Specified subset: CD45RA+ positively selected. The CDR3 protein is CASSWAGTRPEDEQFF. In nucleotides, the CDR3 is TGTGCCAGCAGCTGGGCCGGGACTCGCCCCGAGGATGAGCAGTTCTTC. Drawing the rest from reference TRBV11-2 and TRBJ2-1, the complete variable domain is EAGVAQSPRYKIIEKRQSVAFWCNPISGHATLYWYQQILGQGPKLLIQFQNNGVVDDSQLPKDRFSAERLKGVDSTLKIQPAKLEDSAVYLCASSWAGTRPEDEQFFGPGTRLTVL.